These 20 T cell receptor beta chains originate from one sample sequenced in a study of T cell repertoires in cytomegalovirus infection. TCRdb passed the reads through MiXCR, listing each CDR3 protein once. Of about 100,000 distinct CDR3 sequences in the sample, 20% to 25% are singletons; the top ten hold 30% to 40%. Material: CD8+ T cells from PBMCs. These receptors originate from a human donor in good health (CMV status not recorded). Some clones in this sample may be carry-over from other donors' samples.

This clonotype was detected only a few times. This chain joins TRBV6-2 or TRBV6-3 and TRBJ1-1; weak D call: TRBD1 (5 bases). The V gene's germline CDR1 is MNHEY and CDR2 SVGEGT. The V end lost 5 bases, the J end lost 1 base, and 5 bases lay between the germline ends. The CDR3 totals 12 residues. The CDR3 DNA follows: TGTGCCAGCAGTACAGGGAACACTGAAGCTTTCTTT. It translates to CASSTGNTEAFF.

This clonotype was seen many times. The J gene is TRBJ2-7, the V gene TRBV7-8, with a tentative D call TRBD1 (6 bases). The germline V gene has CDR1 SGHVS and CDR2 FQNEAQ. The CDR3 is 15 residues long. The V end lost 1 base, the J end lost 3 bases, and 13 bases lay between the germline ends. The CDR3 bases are TGTGCCAGCAGCTTAGGAGCCAAGGGGGACTACGAGCAGTACTTC. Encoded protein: CASSLGAKGDYEQYF.

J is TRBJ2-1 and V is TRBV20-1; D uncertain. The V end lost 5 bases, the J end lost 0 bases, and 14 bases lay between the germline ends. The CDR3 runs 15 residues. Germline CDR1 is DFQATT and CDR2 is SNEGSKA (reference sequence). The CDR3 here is CSAPGPAGSYNEQFF. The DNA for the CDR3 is TGCAGTGCTCCAGGACCGGCCGGCTCCTACAATGAGCAGTTCTTC.

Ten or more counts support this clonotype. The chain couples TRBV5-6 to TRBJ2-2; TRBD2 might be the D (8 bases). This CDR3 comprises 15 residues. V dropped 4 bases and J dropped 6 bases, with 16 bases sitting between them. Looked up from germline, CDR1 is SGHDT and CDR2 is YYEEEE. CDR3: CASSREGAGAGELFF. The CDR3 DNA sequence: TGTGCCAGCAGCCGGGAGGGGGCTGGGGCCGGGGAGCTGTTTTTT.

Written as DNA, the CDR3 is TGCGCCAGCAGCCAGGACAGGGGTGCCATTAGCACAGATACGCAGTATTTT. Translated, it gives CASSQDRGAISTDTQYF. The chain uses TRBV4-1 and TRBJ2-3; TRBD1 matches at 9 bases. Trimming took 3 bases from V and 0 from J; bases not matched to a gene: 7. This CDR3 contains 17 residues. Germline-derived CDR1 and CDR2 are MGHRA and YSYEKL.

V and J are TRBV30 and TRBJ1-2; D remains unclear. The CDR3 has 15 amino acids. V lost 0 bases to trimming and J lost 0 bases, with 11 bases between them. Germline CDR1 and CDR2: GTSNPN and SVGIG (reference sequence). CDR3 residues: CAWSVEVDPNYGYTF. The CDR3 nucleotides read TGTGCCTGGAGTGTAGAAGTAGATCCTAACTATGGCTACACCTTC.

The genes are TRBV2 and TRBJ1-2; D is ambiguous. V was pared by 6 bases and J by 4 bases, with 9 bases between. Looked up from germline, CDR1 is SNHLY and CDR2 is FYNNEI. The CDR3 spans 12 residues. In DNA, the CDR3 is TGTGCCAGCAGCCCCCGGAGCTATGGCTACACCTTC. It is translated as CASSPRSYGYTF. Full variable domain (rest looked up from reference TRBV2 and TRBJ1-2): EPEVTQTPSHQVTQMGQEVILRCVPISNHLYFYWYRQILGQKVEFLVSFYNNEISEKSEIFDDQFSVERPDGSNFTLKIRSTKLEDSAMYFCASSPRSYGYTFGSGTRLTVV.

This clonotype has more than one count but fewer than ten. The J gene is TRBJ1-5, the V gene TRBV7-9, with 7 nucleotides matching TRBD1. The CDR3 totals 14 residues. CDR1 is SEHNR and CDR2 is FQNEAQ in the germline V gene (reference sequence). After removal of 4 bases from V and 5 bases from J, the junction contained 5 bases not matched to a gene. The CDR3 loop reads CASSSTGDHQPQHF. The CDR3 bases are TGTGCCAGCAGCTCCACAGGGGACCATCAGCCCCAGCATTTT.

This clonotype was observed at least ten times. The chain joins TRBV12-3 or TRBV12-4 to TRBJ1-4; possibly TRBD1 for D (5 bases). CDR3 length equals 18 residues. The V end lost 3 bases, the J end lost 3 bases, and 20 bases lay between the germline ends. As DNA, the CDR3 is TGTGCCAGCAGTTTTCGGTCGGGGTTACAGGTGCCTAATGAAAAACTGTTTTTT. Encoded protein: CASSFRSGLQVPNEKLFF.

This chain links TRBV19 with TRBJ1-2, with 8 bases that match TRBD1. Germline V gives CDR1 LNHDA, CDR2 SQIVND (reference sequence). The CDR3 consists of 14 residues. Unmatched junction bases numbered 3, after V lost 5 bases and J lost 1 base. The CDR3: CASSEGQVNYGYTF. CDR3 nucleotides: TGTGCCAGTAGTGAGGGACAGGTTAACTATGGCTACACCTTC. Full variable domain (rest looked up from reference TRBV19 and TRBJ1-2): DGGITQSPKYLFRKEGQNVTLSCEQNLNHDAMYWYRQDPGQGLRLIYYSQIVNDFQKGDIAEGYSVSREKKESFPLTVTSAQKNPTAFYLCASSEGQVNYGYTFGSGTRLTVV.

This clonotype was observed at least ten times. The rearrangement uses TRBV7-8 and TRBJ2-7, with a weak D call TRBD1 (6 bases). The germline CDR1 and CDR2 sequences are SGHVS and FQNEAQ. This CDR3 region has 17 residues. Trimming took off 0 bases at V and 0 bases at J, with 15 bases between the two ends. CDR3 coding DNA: TGTGCCAGCAGCTTAGCCGCTTACCGGGACAACTCCTACGAGCAGTACTTC. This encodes CASSLAAYRDNSYEQYF.

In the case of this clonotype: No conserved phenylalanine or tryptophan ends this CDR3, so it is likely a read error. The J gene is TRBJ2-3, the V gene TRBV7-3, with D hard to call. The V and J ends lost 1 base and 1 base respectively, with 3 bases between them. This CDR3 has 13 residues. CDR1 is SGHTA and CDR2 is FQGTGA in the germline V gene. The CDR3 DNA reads TGTGCCAGCAGCTTAATCGGCACAGATACGCAGTATTAT. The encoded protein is CASSLIGTDTQYY.

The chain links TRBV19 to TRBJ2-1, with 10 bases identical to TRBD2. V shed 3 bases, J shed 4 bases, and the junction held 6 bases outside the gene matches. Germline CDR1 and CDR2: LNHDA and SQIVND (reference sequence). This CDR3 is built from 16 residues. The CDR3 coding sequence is TGTGCCAGTAGTATGTCTAGCGGGGGCCCTTACAATGAGCAGTTCTTC. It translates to CASSMSSGGPYNEQFF.

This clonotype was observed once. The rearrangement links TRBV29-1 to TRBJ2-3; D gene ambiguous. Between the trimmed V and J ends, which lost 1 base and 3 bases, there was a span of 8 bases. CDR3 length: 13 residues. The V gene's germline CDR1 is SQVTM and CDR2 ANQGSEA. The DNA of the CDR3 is TGCAGCGTTGAAGGGGATTCGACAGATACGCAGTATTTT. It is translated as CSVEGDSTDTQYF.

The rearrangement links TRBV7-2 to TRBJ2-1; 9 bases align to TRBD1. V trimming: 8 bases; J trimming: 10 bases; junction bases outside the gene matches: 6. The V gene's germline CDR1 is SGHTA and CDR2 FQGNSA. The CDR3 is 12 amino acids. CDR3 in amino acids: CASRWTGVEQFF. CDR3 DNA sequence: TGTGCCAGCCGGTGGACAGGGGTCGAGCAGTTCTTC. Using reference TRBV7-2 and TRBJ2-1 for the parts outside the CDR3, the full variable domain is GAGVSQSPSNKVTEKGKDVELRCDPISGHTALYWYRQSLGQGLEFLIYFQGNSAPDKSGLPSDRFSAERTGGSVSTLTIQRTQQEDSAVYLCASRWTGVEQFFGPGTRLTVL.

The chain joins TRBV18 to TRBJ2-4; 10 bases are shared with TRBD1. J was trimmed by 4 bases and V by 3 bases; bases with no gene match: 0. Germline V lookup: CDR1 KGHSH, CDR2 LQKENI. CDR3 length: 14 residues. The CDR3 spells CASSPGQGKNIQYF. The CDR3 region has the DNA TGTGCCAGCTCACCGGGACAGGGGAAAAACATTCAGTACTTC.

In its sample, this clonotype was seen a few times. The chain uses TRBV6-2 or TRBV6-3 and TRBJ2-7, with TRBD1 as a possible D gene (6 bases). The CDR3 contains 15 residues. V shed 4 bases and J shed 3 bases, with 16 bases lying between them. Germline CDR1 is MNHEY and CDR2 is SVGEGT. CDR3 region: CASSSYREGDYEQYF. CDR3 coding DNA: TGTGCCAGCAGTTCATACAGGGAAGGGGACTACGAGCAGTACTTC.

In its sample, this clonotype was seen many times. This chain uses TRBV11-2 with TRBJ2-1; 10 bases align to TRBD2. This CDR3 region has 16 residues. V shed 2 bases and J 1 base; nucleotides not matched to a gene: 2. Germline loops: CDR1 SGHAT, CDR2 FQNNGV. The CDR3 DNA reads TGTGCCAGCAGCTTATCTAGCGGGAGTTCCTACAATGAGCAGTTCTTC. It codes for CASSLSSGSSYNEQFF.

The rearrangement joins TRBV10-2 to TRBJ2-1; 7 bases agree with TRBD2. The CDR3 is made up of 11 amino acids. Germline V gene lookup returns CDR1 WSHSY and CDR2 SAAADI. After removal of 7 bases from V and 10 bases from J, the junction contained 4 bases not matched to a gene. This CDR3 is CASTPAGEQFF. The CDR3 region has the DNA TGCGCCAGCACTCCAGCGGGAGAGCAGTTCTTC.

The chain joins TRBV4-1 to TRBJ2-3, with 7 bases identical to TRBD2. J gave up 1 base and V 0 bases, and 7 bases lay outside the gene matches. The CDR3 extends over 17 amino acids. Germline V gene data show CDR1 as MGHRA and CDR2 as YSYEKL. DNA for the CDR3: TGCGCCAGCAGCCAAGATACTAGCGCAAGAGGCACAGATACGCAGTATTTT. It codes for CASSQDTSARGTDTQYF.